These T cell receptor beta chains were read from a single sample in a study of technical replicates of blood from a few donors. Assay used: immunoSEQ multiplex PCR; TCRdb lists only in-frame clones, some missing. The data hold just over 70,000 clones, with 90% to 95% observed a single time. The sequenced material came from T cells isolated from PBMCs. The receptors derive from a human donor in good health. Each CDR3 is given without its conserved first and last residue. Each record gives: J gene, V gene, CDR3 protein.

TRBJ2-7 TRBV28 ASSRSYAYTPGQGAYEQY
TRBJ2-2 TRBV4-2 ASSRGDRGVTGELF
TRBJ1-1 TRBV27 ATGTGVTEAF
TRBJ1-1 TRBV13 ASSLGEANTEAF
TRBJ1-1 TRBV7-3 ASSWGQNTEAF
TRBJ2-7 TRBV29-1 SVEDLKEGLPYEQY
TRBJ2-3 TRBV7-9 ASTLFRDYTDTQY
TRBJ2-3 TRBV14 ASSQDLAVTDTQY
TRBJ1-2 TRBV10-3 AISESKYRENYGYT
TRBJ1-2 TRBV2 ASLTTGGSFFYT
TRBJ2-7 TRBV19 ASSNSGTTYEQY
TRBJ1-5 TRBV19 ASSFLDQPQH
TRBJ1-2 TRBV13 ASREGQAIDGYT
TRBJ2-1 TRBV7-2 ASSLGHYNEQF
TRBJ2-7 TRBV11-2 ASSLYISSGRFYEQY
TRBJ2-7 TRBV5-5 ASSLGGRRGNEQY